The source of this T cell receptor beta chain is a study of blood T cell repertoires in COVID-19. Study in general: Samples taken during acute and convalescent COVID-19 were collected in the United States, Italy and Spain. Nucleic acid was either cDNA or gDNA, and it came from T cells, B-cell-depleted T cells, or PBMCs.

Germline V gives CDR1 WNHNN, CDR2 SYGVQD (reference sequence). The CDR3 loop spans 12 amino acids. Losses at the gene ends were 10 bases for V and 7 bases for J; bases not matched to a gene: 9. Original handling: Scientists estimated how many nucleated cells there were by amplifying reference gene primers. TCRdb's copy holds only in-frame clones and misses some; the assay was immunoSEQ multiplex PCR. The V and J calls and clone size were taken over from that table, and D and trimming were inferred from the DNA. This sample has 100,000 or so clones, with more than 75% found just once. This TCR came from a man between 60 and 75 years old with active or convalescent COVID-19. The sample consisted of peripheral blood. The chain carries TRBV10-1 and TRBJ2-7; 8 bases are a match to TRBD1. The CDR3 sequence is CATRTGIEEQYV. The CDR3 DNA sequence: TGCGCCACCAGGACAGGGATCGAGGAGCAGTACGTC.